These 13 T cell receptor beta chains came from one sample sequenced in a study of blood T cell repertoires in COVID-19. Clones were sequenced by immunoSEQ multiplex PCR, and TCRdb holds only the in-frame ones, with some missing. The sample consists of 190,000 or so clones, 87% of them appearing once. Input material: peripheral blood. These receptor sequences come from a woman younger than 30 who had recovered from COVID-19.

The gene calls are TRBV6-2 or TRBV6-3 and TRBJ2-5; tentatively, D is TRBD2 (7 bases). CDR1 is MNHEY and CDR2 is SVGEGT in the germline V gene. Trimming took 6 bases from V and 0 from J, leaving 20 bases between them. The CDR3 runs 17 residues. The CDR3 region has the DNA TGTGCCAGCAGCCACCCGGGTCGGGGGGCGTACCAAGAGACCCAGTACTTC. Translation gives CASSHPGRGAYQETQYF.

The count of this clone is one. This chain connects TRBV7-9 to TRBJ2-3, with D possibly being TRBD2 (6 bases). The germline CDR1 and CDR2 sequences are SEHNR and FQNEAQ (reference sequence). The CDR3 sequence is 13 residues long. V lost 1 base and J lost 6, with 8 bases in between. The CDR3 region is CASSLGAGDTQYF. The CDR3 nucleotides are TGTGCCAGCAGCTTAGGGGCGGGGGATACGCAGTATTTT.

The CDR3 nucleotides are TGTGCCAGCAGCGGCAACAGGGTCGATCAGCCCCAGCATTTT. It translates to CASSGNRVDQPQHF. The J gene is TRBJ1-5, the V gene TRBV7-9; TRBD1 is a possible D gene (6 bases). The CDR3 runs 14 residues. Germline-derived CDR1 and CDR2 are SEHNR and FQNEAQ (reference sequence). V was pared by 5 bases and J by 5 bases, with 13 bases between.

The V call is TRBV6-2 or TRBV6-3, the J call TRBJ2-5; 10 bases align to TRBD1. Unmatched junction bases numbered 1, after V lost 0 bases and J lost 3 bases. This CDR3 comprises 15 residues. Germline CDR1 and CDR2: MNHEY and SVGEGT. CDR3 loop: CASSYSGTGEETQYF. The DNA of the CDR3 is TGTGCCAGCAGTTACTCAGGGACAGGGGAAGAGACCCAGTACTTC.

This chain joins TRBV6-5 and TRBJ2-1, with D perhaps TRBD2 (7 bases). Trimming took off 2 bases at V and 5 bases at J, with 13 bases between the two ends. The germline V gene encodes CDR1 MNHEY and CDR2 SVGAGI. The CDR3 is 15 amino acids. Written as DNA, the CDR3 is TGTGCCAGCAGTTACGGGGGGGGCGGCCACAATGAGCAGTTCTTC. Its protein product is CASSYGGGGHNEQFF.

The DNA for the CDR3 is TGTGCCACCAGCAGAGATCGTAGCGGGGGCAATGAGCAGTTCTTC. Translating gives CATSRDRSGGNEQFF. The V gene is TRBV15, the J gene TRBJ2-1; 9 nucleotides line up with TRBD2. This CDR3 is 15 amino acids long. With 0 bases clipped from V and 6 bases from J, the junction kept 3 bases outside the gene matches. Looked up from germline, CDR1 is LNHNV and CDR2 is YYDKDF (reference sequence).

The chain links TRBV4-2 to TRBJ1-1; 7 bases align to TRBD1. The CDR3 loop spans 15 amino acids. Germline CDR1 and CDR2: LGHNA and YNFKEQ. V shed 0 bases, J shed 4 bases, and the junction held 5 bases outside the gene matches. The CDR3 region has the DNA TGTGCCAGCAGCCAAGAGAAGGCAGGGGGCACTGAAGCTTTCTTT. Protein sequence: CASSQEKAGGTEAFF.

With regard to this clone: The same CDR3 arises from other DNA sequences in this sample as well. The V call is TRBV5-1, the J call TRBJ1-1; D is unclear. Trimming took 5 bases from V and 0 from J, leaving 11 bases between them. CDR3 length: 14 amino acids. Germline V gene sequence: CDR1 SGHRS, CDR2 YFSETQ. CDR3 amino acids: CASSPGQMNTEAFF. CDR3 coding DNA: TGCGCCAGCAGTCCGGGTCAAATGAACACTGAAGCTTTCTTT.

This clone was recorded once. The rearrangement joins TRBV4-3 to TRBJ1-2; D possibly corresponds to TRBD1 (6 bases). This CDR3 has 16 residues. Trimming removed 0 bases at V and 8 bases at J, with 19 bases between. Germline CDR1 and CDR2: LGHNA and YSLEER. For the CDR3, the DNA is TGCGCCAGCAGCCAAGATAAGGGACAACGGAGATGGGGCTACACCTTC. Encoded protein: CASSQDKGQRRWGYTF.

The V gene is TRBV7-2, the J gene TRBJ1-4; D not certain. The CDR3 is made up of 17 amino acids. V was cut by 1 base and J by 0 bases, with 12 bases left in between. Germline V gives CDR1 SGHTA, CDR2 FQGNSA. The CDR3 DNA reads as TGTGCCAGCAGCTTAGGTCCCCGGGTTGCAACTAATGAAAAACTGTTTTTT. Translating gives CASSLGPRVATNEKLFF.

The rearrangement links TRBV7-2 to TRBJ2-5; 13 bases match TRBD2. The CDR3 is 18 residues long. In germline, CDR1 is SGHTA, CDR2 FQGNSA. V shed 2 bases, J shed 2 bases, and the junction held 8 bases outside the gene matches. The DNA for the CDR3 is TGTGCCAGCAGCTTAAAGACTAGCGGGGGGCCTACACAAGAGACCCAGTACTTC. The encoded protein is CASSLKTSGGPTQETQYF.

The V call is TRBV2, the J call TRBJ1-5, with D perhaps matching TRBD1 (5 bases). Germline V CDR1 and CDR2: SNHLY, FYNNEI. Trimming removed 6 bases at V and 5 bases at J, with 14 bases between. This CDR3 region has 14 residues. The DNA for the CDR3 is TGTGCCAGCAGGGGACCCCCGGGAGATCAGCCCCAGCATTTT. Protein sequence: CASRGPPGDQPQHF.

The rearrangement uses TRBV21-1 and TRBJ2-7; TRBD1 reflects the table's D call only, with no check against the DNA. TRBV21-1 is designated a pseudogene. The CDR3 contains 14 residues. The CDR3 protein is CASTRQAFDYEQYF. As DNA, the CDR3 is TGTGCCAGCACCAGACAGGCTTTCGATTACGAGCAGTACTTC.